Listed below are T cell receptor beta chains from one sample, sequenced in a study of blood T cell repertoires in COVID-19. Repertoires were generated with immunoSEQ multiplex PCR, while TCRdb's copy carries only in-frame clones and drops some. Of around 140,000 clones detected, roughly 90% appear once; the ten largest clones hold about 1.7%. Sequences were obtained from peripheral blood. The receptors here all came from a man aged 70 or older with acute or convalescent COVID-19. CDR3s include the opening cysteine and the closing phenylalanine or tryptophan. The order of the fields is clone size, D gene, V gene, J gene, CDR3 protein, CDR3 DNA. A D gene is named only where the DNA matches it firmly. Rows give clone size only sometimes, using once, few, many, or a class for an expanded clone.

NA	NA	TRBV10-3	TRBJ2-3	CAIRGETDTQYF	TGTGCCATCAGGGGCGAAACAGATACGCAGTATTTT
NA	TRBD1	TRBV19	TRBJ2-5	CASRATGVETQYF	TGTGCCAGTAGGGCCACAGGGGTTGAGACCCAGTACTTC
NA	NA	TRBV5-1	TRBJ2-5	CASSLLPEETQYF	TGCGCCAGCAGCTTATTACCAGAAGAGACCCAGTACTTC
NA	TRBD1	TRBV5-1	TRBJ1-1	CASSLRQGANSGTEAFF	TGCGCCAGCAGCCTGCGACAGGGGGCTAACTCGGGCACTGAAGCTTTCTTT
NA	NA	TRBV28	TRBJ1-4	CASSLWAAGGSTNEKLFF	TGTGCCAGCAGTTTATGGGCTGCGGGGGGGTCAACTAATGAAAAACTGTTTTTT
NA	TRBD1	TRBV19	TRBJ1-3	CASIRSRTGAGNTIYF	TGTGCCAGTATCCGTTCCCGGACAGGGGCTGGAAACACCATATATTTT
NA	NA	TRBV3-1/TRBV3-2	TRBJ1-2	CASSQADRWNYGYTF	TGTGCCAGCAGCCAAGCGGACAGATGGAACTATGGCTACACCTTC
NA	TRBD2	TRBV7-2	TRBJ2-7	CASSLASGGGYEQYF	TGTGCCAGCAGCTTAGCGTCGGGGGGGGGCTACGAGCAGTACTTC
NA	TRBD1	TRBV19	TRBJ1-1	CASSRQGPMNTEAFF	TGTGCCAGTAGTAGACAGGGCCCTATGAACACTGAAGCTTTCTTT
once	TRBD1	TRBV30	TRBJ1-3	CAWSRGAGNTIYF	TGTGCCTGGAGCAGGGGGGCTGGAAACACCATATATTTT
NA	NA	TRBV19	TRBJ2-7	CASSRSFVGAGASYEQYF	TGTGCCAGTAGTCGATCCTTTGTAGGGGCAGGGGCCTCCTACGAGCAGTACTTC
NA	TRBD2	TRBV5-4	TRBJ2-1	CASRKAGGGNEQFF	TGTGCCAGCAGGAAAGCGGGAGGGGGCAATGAGCAGTTCTTC
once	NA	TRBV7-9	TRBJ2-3	CASSLLSGVVTDTQYF	TGTGCCAGCAGCTTGTTGTCAGGGGTGGTAACAGATACGCAGTATTTT
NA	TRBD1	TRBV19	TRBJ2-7	CASSLRDRVSYEQYF	TGTGCCAGTAGTCTCCGGGACAGGGTTTCCTACGAGCAGTACTTC
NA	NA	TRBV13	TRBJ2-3	CASSLVPFGGGTDTQYF	TGTGCCAGCAGCTTAGTCCCCTTCGGAGGGGGCACAGATACGCAGTATTTT
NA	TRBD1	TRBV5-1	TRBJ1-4	CASRPTTGNEKLFF	TGCGCCAGCAGACCAACGACAGGGAATGAAAAACTGTTTTTT
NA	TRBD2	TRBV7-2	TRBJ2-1	CASSAQGAGGPGEQFF	TGTGCCAGCAGCGCCCAAGGAGCGGGGGGGCCCGGTGAGCAGTTCTTC
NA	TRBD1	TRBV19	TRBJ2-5	CASSNSSGQGRETQYF	TGTGCCAGTAGTAATTCTTCGGGACAGGGGAGAGAGACCCAGTACTTC
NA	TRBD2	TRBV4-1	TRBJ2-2	CASSRARTSGLRAGELFF	TGCGCCAGCAGCCGCGCTAGGACTAGCGGCCTAAGGGCCGGGGAGCTGTTTTTT
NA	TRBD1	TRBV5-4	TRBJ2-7	CASSFDQGASYEQYF	TGTGCCAGCAGCTTCGACCAGGGGGCCTCCTACGAGCAGTACTTC
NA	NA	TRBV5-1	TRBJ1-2	CASSLGQYYGYTF	TGCGCCAGCAGCTTAGGACAGTACTATGGCTACACCTTC
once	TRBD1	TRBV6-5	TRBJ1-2	CASSYSSSTGGYGYTF	TGTGCCAGCAGTTACTCCTCTTCGACAGGGGGCTATGGCTACACCTTC
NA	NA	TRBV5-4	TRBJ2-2	CASSLAGRYTGELFF	TGTGCCAGCAGCTTGGCCGGCAGGTACACCGGGGAGCTGTTTTTT
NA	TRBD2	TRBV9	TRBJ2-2	CASTRDPRGGTGELFF	TGTGCCAGCACCAGGGACCCTCGGGGAGGGACCGGGGAGCTGTTTTTT
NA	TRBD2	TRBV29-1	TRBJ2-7	CSAGGTSGSGQYF	TGCAGCGCGGGGGGGACTAGCGGGAGTGGGCAGTACTTC
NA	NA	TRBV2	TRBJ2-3	CASREGRKPTDTQYF	TGTGCCAGCAGGGAAGGGAGGAAACCCACAGATACGCAGTATTTT
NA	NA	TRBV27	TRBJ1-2	CASSFTGSWEYGYTF	TGTGCCAGCAGTTTCACAGGGTCCTGGGAATATGGCTACACCTTC
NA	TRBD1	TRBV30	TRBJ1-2	CASSGQGAFGYTF	TGTGCCTCGTCGGGACAGGGGGCCTTCGGCTACACCTTC